These 32 T cell receptor beta chains were all obtained from the same sample, sequenced in a study of T cells after yellow fever vaccination. In TCRdb, the 5' RACE reads were re-called with MiXCR into one record per CDR3 protein. The table has some 340,000 distinct CDR3 sequences, around 10% seen once. The source was CD4+ T cells sorted from PBMCs, collected 45 days after the yellow fever booster vaccination. The receptors derive from a man between 18 and 29 years old who received the YFV17D yellow fever vaccine.

The chain links TRBV5-5 to TRBJ1-2; D unclear. CDR3 length equals 13 residues. Per the germline V gene, CDR1 is SGHKS and CDR2 is YYEKEE (reference sequence). Trimming took off 4 bases at V and 8 bases at J, with 15 bases between the two ends. This CDR3 is CASSVGSSLGYTF. DNA for the CDR3: TGTGCCAGCAGCGTGGGGTCGAGTCTGGGCTACACCTTC.

The genes are TRBV7-6 and TRBJ2-1, with no clear D. Germline V gene data show CDR1 as SGHVS and CDR2 as FNYEAQ. The CDR3 is 14 amino acids. V lost 5 bases and J lost 5, with 13 bases in between. CDR3 region: CASSHRYNDNEQFF. In nucleotides, the CDR3 is TGTGCCAGCAGCCACCGATATAATGACAATGAGCAGTTCTTC.

The J gene is TRBJ2-7, the V gene TRBV7-2, with D maybe TRBD1 (5 bases). The CDR3 runs 15 residues. The V and J ends lost 1 base and 1 base respectively, with 11 bases between them. Per germline, CDR1 SGHTA and CDR2 FQGNSA. CDR3 amino acids: CASSLVARASYEQYF. DNA of the CDR3: TGTGCCAGCAGCTTAGTGGCCAGGGCATCCTACGAGCAGTACTTC.

The sample holds a few counts of this clonotype. J is TRBJ2-3 and V is TRBV7-3; D not resolved. CDR1 is SGHTA, CDR2 FQGTGA, per germline. V lost 2 bases and J lost 0, with 15 bases in between. This CDR3 contains 17 residues. In DNA form, the CDR3 reads TGTGCCAGCAGCTTAGGTAGAGTAGTACGGAGCACAGATACGCAGTATTTT. Its protein is CASSLGRVVRSTDTQYF.

This clonotype has a handful of counts. The rearrangement links TRBV3-1 to TRBJ1-6; a possible D gene is TRBD1 (5 bases). The germline gives CDR1 LGHDT, CDR2 YNNKEL (reference sequence). V dropped 1 base and J dropped 14 bases, with 15 bases sitting between them. This CDR3 has 14 amino acids. CDR3 DNA: TGTGCCAGCAGCCAAGGATACCGAGGGGTAGCCCTCCACTTT. It translates to CASSQGYRGVALHF.

This sequence joins TRBV5-5 and TRBJ2-2, with 7 bases matching TRBD2. V shed 5 bases, J shed 2 bases, and the junction held 9 bases outside the gene matches. Germline-derived CDR1 and CDR2 are SGHKS and YYEKEE (reference sequence). The CDR3 totals 16 residues. The CDR3 loop is CASSLGAGENTGELFF. CDR3 DNA sequence: TGTGCCAGCAGTTTAGGTGCGGGGGAAAACACCGGGGAGCTGTTTTTT. The full variable domain, in which reference TRBV5-5 and TRBJ2-2 provide the parts outside the CDR3, is DAGVTQSPTHLIKTRGQQVTLRCSPISGHKSVSWYQQVLGQGPQFIFQYYEKEERGRGNFPDRFSARQFPNYSSELNVNALLLGDSALYLCASSLGAGENTGELFFGEGSRLTVL.

The chain couples TRBV28 to TRBJ1-1; the D is unclear. CDR3 length: 11 amino acids. V shed 4 bases and J shed 8 bases, with 8 bases lying between them. CDR1 MDHEN and CDR2 SYDVKM come from the germline V gene. CDR3 in amino acids: CASSSYKEAFF. CDR3 coding DNA: TGTGCCAGCAGTTCCTACAAGGAAGCTTTCTTT.

This clonotype was detected only a few times. CDR3 nucleotides: TGTGCCAGCAGTTTAGGGCAGGAAAAGTATGGCTACACCTTC. Amino acid sequence: CASSLGQEKYGYTF. This sequence joins TRBV12-3 or TRBV12-4 and TRBJ1-2; D remains unclear. V lost 1 base and J lost 5, with 11 bases in between. The CDR3 is 14 residues long.

This clonotype was seen repeatedly, ten times or more. The junction shows a germline mismatch at one end, possibly a read error. The rearrangement joins TRBV5-1 to TRBJ2-3; either TRBD1 or TRBD2 may fit D (5 bases each). Germline CDR1 SGHRS, CDR2 YFSETQ. The CDR3 is made up of 13 amino acids. This CDR3 reads CASSLGTADTQYF. DNA for the CDR3: TGTGCCAGCAGCTTAGGGACGGCAGATACGCAGTATTTT. The complete variable domain, with remaining parts taken from reference TRBV5-1 and TRBJ2-3, reads KAGVTQTPRYLIKTRGQQVTLSCSPISGHRSVSWYQQTPGQGLQFLFEYFSETQRNKGNFPGRFSGRQFSNSRSEMNVSTLELGDSALYLCASSLGTADTQYFGPGTRLTVL.

This clonotype was observed many times. This chain uses TRBV18 with TRBJ2-3, with 11 bases lining up with TRBD2. V gave up 6 bases and J gave up 1 base; unmatched junction bases: 6. The CDR3 has 16 amino acids. CDR1 is KGHSH, CDR2 LQKENI, per germline. CDR3 region: CASSPTLAGGTDTQYF. CDR3 nucleotide sequence: TGTGCCAGCTCGCCGACACTAGCGGGGGGCACAGATACGCAGTATTTT.

The chain is built from TRBV4-2 and TRBJ2-1, with D perhaps assigned TRBD1 or TRBD2 (5 bases each). Germline CDR1 and CDR2: LGHNA and YNFKEQ. This CDR3 has 13 residues. The ends were cut back, 4 bases at V and 9 bases at J, with 13 bases in the middle. The CDR3 loop reads CASSRDLPGEQFF. For the CDR3, the DNA is TGTGCCAGCAGCCGGGACCTCCCCGGTGAGCAGTTCTTC.

This clonotype was observed a handful of times. This chain links TRBV6-2 or TRBV6-3 with TRBJ2-2; 14 positions agree with TRBD2. CDR3 size: 16 residues. Germline V gives CDR1 MNHEY, CDR2 SVGEGT. With 5 bases clipped from V and 4 bases from J, the junction kept 3 bases outside the gene matches. The CDR3 here is CASSGLAGGVTGELFF. The CDR3 region has the DNA TGTGCCAGCAGTGGACTAGCGGGGGGTGTCACCGGGGAGCTGTTTTTT.

This clonotype was observed a few times. This sequence joins TRBV25-1 and TRBJ2-3, with 7 bases that match TRBD2. Germline V gene lookup returns CDR1 MGHDK and CDR2 SYGVNS. V lost 9 bases to trimming and J lost 1 base; unmatched junction nucleotides: 7. The CDR3 consists of 14 residues. The CDR3 nucleotides are TGTGCCAGTAACCTAGCGGCTGGCACAGATACGCAGTATTTT. As protein: CASNLAAGTDTQYF. Drawing the rest from reference TRBV25-1 and TRBJ2-3, the complete variable domain is EADIYQTPRYLVIGTGKKITLECSQTMGHDKMYWYQQDPGMELHLIHYSYGVNSTEKGDLSSESTVSRIRTEHFPLTLESARPSHTSQYLCASNLAAGTDTQYFGPGTRLTVL.

V usage is TRBV29-1 and J usage is TRBJ2-1; D remains unclear. This CDR3 has 14 amino acids. Germline assignment: CDR1 SQVTM and CDR2 ANQGSEA. The V end lost 5 bases, the J end lost 3 bases, and 14 bases lay between the germline ends. This chain's CDR3 is CSVPADWDYNEQFF. The CDR3 bases are TGCAGCGTTCCTGCAGACTGGGACTACAATGAGCAGTTCTTC.

This clonotype has only a few counts. The chain carries TRBV7-2 and TRBJ1-5, with TRBD1 matching 7 bases. Germline V lookup: CDR1 SGHTA, CDR2 FQGNSA. V shed 4 bases, J shed 4 bases, and the junction held 7 bases outside the gene matches. This CDR3 is 15 amino acids long. The CDR3 loop is CASSWTTGSNQPQHF. As DNA, the CDR3 is TGTGCCAGCAGCTGGACGACAGGGAGTAATCAGCCCCAGCATTTT.

J is TRBJ2-1 and V is TRBV6-2 or TRBV6-3; possibly TRBD2 for D (6 bases). The CDR3 is 15 residues long. The V end was cut by 7 bases, the J end by 5 bases, with 18 bases between. Germline lookup yields CDR1 MNHEY and CDR2 SVGEGT. The DNA of the CDR3 is TGTGCCAGCACCCCCGGGTGGGCGGGGAACAATGAGCAGTTCTTC. Amino acid sequence: CASTPGWAGNNEQFF.

This clonotype was observed a handful of times. The V and J genes are TRBV7-3 and TRBJ2-1; D is ambiguous. This CDR3 is built from 12 residues. Germline CDR1 reads SGHTA; CDR2 reads FQGTGA. The V end was cut by 5 bases, the J end by 5 bases, with 7 bases between. The CDR3 bases are TGTGCCAGCAGCAGTATGAACAATGAGCAGTTCTTC. Translated, it gives CASSSMNNEQFF.

The genes are TRBV7-2 and TRBJ2-2; the match to TRBD2 covers 10 bases. CDR3 length equals 17 residues. The trim removed 1 base at V and 3 bases at J, leaving 5 bases unmatched. CDR1 SGHTA and CDR2 FQGNSA come from the germline V gene. CDR3 in amino acids: CASSLVAGGSDTGELFF. CDR3 in DNA: TGTGCCAGCAGCTTAGTAGCGGGGGGTTCTGACACCGGGGAGCTGTTTTTT.

The gene calls are TRBV5-4 and TRBJ2-3, with 10 bases matching TRBD1. CDR3 length: 17 residues. CDR1 is SGHNT, CDR2 YYREEE, per germline (reference sequence). The junction had 11 bases not matched to a gene; V was cut back by 3 bases and J by 4 bases. For the CDR3, the DNA is TGTGCCAGCAGCTCGAAACTCGGACAGGGGGGCGCAGATACGCAGTATTTT. Translated, it gives CASSSKLGQGGADTQYF.

This chain joins TRBV6-6 and TRBJ1-2; D is unclear. The CDR3 runs to 13 residues. Germline lookup yields CDR1 MNHNY and CDR2 SVGAGI (reference sequence). The V and J ends lost 6 bases and 1 base respectively, with 9 bases between them. CDR3 sequence: CASSIASNYGYTF. CDR3 bases: TGTGCCAGCAGCATTGCCAGTAACTATGGCTACACCTTC.

This chain uses TRBV7-9 with TRBJ1-1; possibly TRBD1 for D (5 bases). The length of the CDR3 is 13 residues. V gave up 3 bases and J gave up 7 bases, with 12 bases separating them. CDR1 is SEHNR and CDR2 is FQNEAQ in the germline V gene (reference sequence). In nucleotides, the CDR3 is TGTGCCAGCAGCTTCCACGGGACGGATGAAGCTTTCTTT. Translating it yields CASSFHGTDEAFF.

This clonotype was counted ten times or more. DNA for the CDR3: TGTGCCAGCTCACCAGACAGGGGCGAGCAGTACGTC. Amino acids: CASSPDRGEQYV. This rearrangement joins TRBV18 to TRBJ2-7, with 8 bases aligning to TRBD1. The V gene's germline CDR1 is KGHSH and CDR2 LQKENI. The trim removed 2 bases at V and 6 bases at J, leaving 0 bases unmatched. The CDR3 totals 12 residues.

The sample holds a few counts of this clonotype. V gene TRBV7-2 combines with J gene TRBJ2-3; TRBD2 agrees at 7 bases. This CDR3 is built from 16 residues. Per the germline V gene, CDR1 is SGHTA and CDR2 is FQGNSA. J was trimmed by 3 bases and V by 2 bases; bases with no gene match: 8. The CDR3 region is CASSLSVVGGTDTQYF. CDR3 bases: TGTGCCAGCAGCTTATCCGTGGTGGGGGGGACAGATACGCAGTATTTT.

The chain uses TRBV7-2 and TRBJ1-1; possibly TRBD1 for D (6 bases). Trimming took 3 bases from V and 10 from J, leaving 15 bases between them. In germline, CDR1 is SGHTA, CDR2 FQGNSA. This CDR3 comprises 13 residues. The CDR3 DNA reads as TGTGCCAGCAGCTTTACGGACAGCAGGGCAGCTTTCTTT. Encoded protein: CASSFTDSRAAFF.

This clonotype was seen only a few times. The chain combines TRBV10-3 with TRBJ1-3, with TRBD1 matching 7 bases. CDR3 size: 13 residues. Losses at the gene ends were 4 bases for V and 5 bases for J; bases not matched to a gene: 2. Germline CDR1 is ENHRY and CDR2 is SYGVKD. The CDR3: CAISGDSRNTIYF. CDR3 nucleotides: TGTGCCATCAGTGGGGACAGCAGAAACACCATATATTTT.

There are a few counts of this clonotype. The CDR3 reads CASSAIPDGLNQPQHF. The CDR3 bases are TGTGCCAGCAGCGCCATCCCGGACGGCCTCAATCAGCCCCAGCATTTT. This sequence joins TRBV9 and TRBJ1-5; D remains unclear. This CDR3 contains 16 residues. Trimming shortened V by 3 bases and J by 3 bases, and 16 bases separated the two germline ends. Germline loops: CDR1 SGDLS, CDR2 YYNGEE.

Ten or more counts support this clonotype. The chain carries TRBV12-3 or TRBV12-4 and TRBJ2-1; 7 nucleotides line up with TRBD1. J was trimmed by 3 bases and V by 5 bases; bases with no gene match: 10. The CDR3 consists of 16 residues. The CDR3 bases are TGTGCCAGCAGTAGCAATACAGGGGCTATCTACAATGAGCAGTTCTTC. This codes for CASSSNTGAIYNEQFF.

This chain joins TRBV6-6 and TRBJ2-3, with 9 bases matching TRBD1. CDR3 size: 16 residues. V lost 7 bases, J lost 2 bases, and 10 bases stayed unmatched. Germline CDR1 MNHNY, CDR2 SVGAGI (reference sequence). In DNA form, the CDR3 reads TGTGCCAGCACCCAAGGGGGGACAGGGTTCACAGATACGCAGTATTTT. This translates into CASTQGGTGFTDTQYF.

This clonotype was seen a few times. At one end, the junction sequence differs from germline, possibly due to a read error. V usage is TRBV27 and J usage is TRBJ1-1; D possibly corresponds to TRBD1 (6 bases). The CDR3 runs to 13 residues. Germline CDR1 is MNHEY and CDR2 is SMNVEV (reference sequence). This CDR3 reads CASSRPPGHQVHF. Written as DNA, the CDR3 is TGTGCCAGCAGTCGACCCCCGGGACACCAGGTTCACTTT.

This clonotype appeared a few times. The rearrangement joins TRBV3-1 to TRBJ2-5, with a possible D match to TRBD1 (7 bases). The CDR3 has 15 amino acids. From germline, CDR1 is LGHDT and CDR2 YNNKEL (reference sequence). Trimming removed 4 bases from V and 2 bases from J, with 14 bases in between. The chain's CDR3 is CASSLRGTVQETQYF. In DNA, the CDR3 is TGTGCCAGCAGCCTCCGCGGGACAGTACAAGAGACCCAGTACTTC.

This clonotype has just a few counts. V usage is TRBV27 and J usage is TRBJ1-6, with D perhaps TRBD1 (5 bases). Germline assignment: CDR1 MNHEY and CDR2 SMNVEV (reference sequence). This CDR3 is 16 amino acids long. Trimming removed 4 bases from V and 7 bases from J, with 17 bases in between. The CDR3 here is CASSSPPGGTNSPLHF. CDR3 nucleotide sequence: TGTGCCAGCAGTTCTCCCCCGGGAGGGACCAATTCACCCCTCCACTTT.

The chain couples TRBV28 to TRBJ2-5; D possibly matches TRBD1 or TRBD2 (6 bases each). The CDR3 totals 14 residues. Trimming removed 5 bases at V and 2 bases at J, with 12 bases between. Germline V CDR1 and CDR2: MDHEN, SYDVKM. As DNA, the CDR3 is TGTGCCAGCAGTCAAGGGGGGAATCAAGAGACCCAGTACTTC. This encodes CASSQGGNQETQYF.